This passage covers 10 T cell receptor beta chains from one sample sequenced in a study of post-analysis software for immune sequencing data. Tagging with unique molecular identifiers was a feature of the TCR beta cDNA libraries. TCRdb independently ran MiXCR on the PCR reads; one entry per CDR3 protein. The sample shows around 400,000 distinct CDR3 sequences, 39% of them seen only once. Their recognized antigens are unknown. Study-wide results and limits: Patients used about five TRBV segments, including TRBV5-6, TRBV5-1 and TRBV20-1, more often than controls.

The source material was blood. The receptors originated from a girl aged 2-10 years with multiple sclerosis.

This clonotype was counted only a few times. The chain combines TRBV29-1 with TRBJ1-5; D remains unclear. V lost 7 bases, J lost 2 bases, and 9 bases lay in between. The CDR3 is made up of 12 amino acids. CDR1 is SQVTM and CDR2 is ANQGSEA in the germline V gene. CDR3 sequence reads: CSARRGNQPQHF. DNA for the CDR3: TGCAGCGCCCGGCGGGGCAATCAGCCCCAGCATTTT.

Written as DNA, the CDR3 is TGCGCCAGCAGCCAAGGGACAGGGGGCGTCGGGGCTGAAGCTTTCTTT. It specifies CASSQGTGGVGAEAFF. The V call is TRBV4-1, the J call TRBJ1-1; the match to TRBD1 covers 11 bases. The CDR3 has 16 amino acids. The V gene end was trimmed by 1 base and the J gene end by 6 bases; junction bases not matched to a gene: 7. Per the germline V gene, CDR1 is MGHRA and CDR2 is YSYEKL.

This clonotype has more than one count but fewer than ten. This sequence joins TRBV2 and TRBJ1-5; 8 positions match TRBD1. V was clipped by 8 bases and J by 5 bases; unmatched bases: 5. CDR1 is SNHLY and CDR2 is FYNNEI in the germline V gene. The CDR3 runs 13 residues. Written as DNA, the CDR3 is TGTGCCAGCGGCCCGGACAGGGATCAGCCCCAGCATTTT. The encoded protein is CASGPDRDQPQHF.

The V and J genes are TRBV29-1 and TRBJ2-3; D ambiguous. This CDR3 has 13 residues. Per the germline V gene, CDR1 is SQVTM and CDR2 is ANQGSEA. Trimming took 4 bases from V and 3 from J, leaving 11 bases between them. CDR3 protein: CSVGTKLTDTQYF. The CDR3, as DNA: TGCAGCGTTGGTACGAAGTTGACAGATACGCAGTATTTT.

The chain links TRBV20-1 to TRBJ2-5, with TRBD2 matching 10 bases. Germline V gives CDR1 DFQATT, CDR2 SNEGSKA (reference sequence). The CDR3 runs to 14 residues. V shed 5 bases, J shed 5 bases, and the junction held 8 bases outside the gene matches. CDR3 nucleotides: TGCAGTGCTGGAGCGGGGGGGCCCTCGGAGACCCAGTACTTC. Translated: CSAGAGGPSETQYF.

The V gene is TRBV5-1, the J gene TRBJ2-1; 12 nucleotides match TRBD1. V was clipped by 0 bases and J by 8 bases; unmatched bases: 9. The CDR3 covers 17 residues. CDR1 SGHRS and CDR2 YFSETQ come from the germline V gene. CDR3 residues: CASSLGLRDRGPDEQFF. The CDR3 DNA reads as TGCGCCAGCAGCTTGGGACTCCGGGACAGGGGGCCCGATGAGCAGTTCTTC.

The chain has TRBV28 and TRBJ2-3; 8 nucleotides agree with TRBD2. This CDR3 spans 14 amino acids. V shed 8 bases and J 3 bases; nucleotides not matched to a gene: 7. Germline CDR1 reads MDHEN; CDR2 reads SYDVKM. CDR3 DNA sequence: TGTGCCAGCCGTAGGAGCGGGGGTACAGATACGCAGTATTTT. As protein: CASRRSGGTDTQYF.

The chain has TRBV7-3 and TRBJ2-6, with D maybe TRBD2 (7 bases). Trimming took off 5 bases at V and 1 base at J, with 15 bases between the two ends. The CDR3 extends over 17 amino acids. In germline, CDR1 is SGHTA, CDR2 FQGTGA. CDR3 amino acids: CASSQRGGVSGANVLTF. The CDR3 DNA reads TGTGCCAGCAGCCAAAGGGGGGGCGTGTCTGGGGCCAACGTCCTGACTTTC. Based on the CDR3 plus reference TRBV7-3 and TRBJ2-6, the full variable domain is GAGVSQTPSNKVTEKGKYVELRCDPISGHTALYWYRQSLGQGPEFLIYFQGTGAADDSGLPNDRFFAVRPEGSVSTLKIQRTERGDSAVYLCASSQRGGVSGANVLTFGAGSRLTVL.

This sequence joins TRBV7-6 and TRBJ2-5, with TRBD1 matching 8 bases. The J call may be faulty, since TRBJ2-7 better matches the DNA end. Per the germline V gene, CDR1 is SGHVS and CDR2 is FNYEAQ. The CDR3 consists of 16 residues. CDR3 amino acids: CASSFISRQGSYEQYF. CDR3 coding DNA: TGTGCCAGCAGCTTTATATCCCGACAGGGGTCTTACGAGCAGTACTTC.

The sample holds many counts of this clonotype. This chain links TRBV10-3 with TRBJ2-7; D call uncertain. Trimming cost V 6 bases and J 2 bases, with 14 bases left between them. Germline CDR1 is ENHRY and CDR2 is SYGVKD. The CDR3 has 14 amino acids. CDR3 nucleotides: TGTGCCATCAGGTACGGAGACTTCCCCTACGAGCAGTACTTC. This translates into CAIRYGDFPYEQYF.